The 16 T cell receptor beta chains in this list originate from one sample, sequenced in a study of blood T cells in healthy people across ages. The authors ran a second PCR of about 6 to 11 cycles using a sample-barcoded 5' primer and a J-beta primer mix. TCRdb re-derived calls from the 5' RACE reads in MiXCR, one entry per CDR3 protein. The profile covers fewer than 900,000 distinct CDR3 sequences, with 45% to 50% appearing a single time and about 32% taken by the ten largest. The sequencing input was blood. These TCRs come from a woman aged 60 to 75 in good health.

V gene TRBV4-3 combines with J gene TRBJ2-7, with 9 nucleotides matching TRBD1. This CDR3 is built from 16 residues. V was pared by 4 bases and J by 1 base, with 8 bases of the junction left unmatched. The germline CDR1 and CDR2 sequences are LGHNA and YSLEER. The CDR3 sequence is CASSPKIGTGSYEQYF. In nucleotides, the CDR3 is TGCGCCAGCAGCCCCAAGATCGGGACAGGGTCCTACGAGCAGTACTTC.

This CDR3 reads CASSLLDRQISPLHF. CDR3 DNA sequence: TGTGCCAGCAGCTTACTGGACAGGCAAATCTCACCCCTCCACTTT. The chain joins TRBV7-2 to TRBJ1-6; 7 nucleotides line up with TRBD1. V was pared by 2 bases and J by 10 bases, with 8 bases of the junction left unmatched. This CDR3 is 15 amino acids long. Germline assignment: CDR1 SGHTA and CDR2 FQGNSA. Supplemented by reference TRBV7-2 and TRBJ1-6, the full variable domain reads GAGVSQSPSNKVTEKGKDVELRCDPISGHTALYWYRQSLGQGLEFLIYFQGNSAPDKSGLPSDRFSAERTGGSVSTLTIQRTQQEDSAVYLCASSLLDRQISPLHFGNGTRLTVT.

The chain has TRBV27 and TRBJ2-3; TRBD2 matches 8 bases. CDR1 is MNHEY and CDR2 is SMNVEV in the germline V gene (reference sequence). The trim removed 5 bases at V and 3 bases at J, leaving 7 bases unmatched. The CDR3 is 15 residues long. The CDR3 here is CASSRPGLETDTQYF. In DNA form, the CDR3 reads TGTGCCAGCAGTCGACCGGGACTAGAAACAGATACGCAGTATTTT.

As concerns this clonotype: A read error may produce the germline difference seen at one junction end. The genes are TRBV2 and TRBJ2-1; D possibly corresponds to TRBD1 (6 bases). Germline V gene data show CDR1 as SNHLY and CDR2 as FYNNEI. The CDR3 is made up of 13 amino acids. The chain's CDR3 is CATRSRGYDEQFF. The CDR3 nucleotides are TGTGCCACCCGAAGCAGGGGCTACGATGAGCAGTTCTTC. The full variable domain, with the rest looked up from reference TRBV2 and TRBJ2-1, is EPEVTQTPSHQVTQMGQEVILRCVPISNHLYFYWYRQILGQKVEFLVSFYNNEISEKSEIFDDQFSVERPDGSNFTLKIRSTKLEDSAMYFCATRSRGYDEQFFGPGTRLTVL.

The chain combines TRBV30 with TRBJ2-3; tentative D call: TRBD2 (5 bases). The CDR3 consists of 11 residues. Trimming cost V 4 bases and J 4 bases, with 6 bases left between them. Germline V gene sequence: CDR1 GTSNPN, CDR2 SVGIG (reference sequence). The CDR3 bases are TGTGCCTGGACGGGGTCAGATACGCAGTATTTT. Translating gives CAWTGSDTQYF.

The chain carries TRBV7-9 and TRBJ1-1, with D maybe TRBD1 (6 bases). CDR1 is SEHNR, CDR2 FQNEAQ, per germline (reference sequence). The CDR3 loop spans 14 amino acids. V was pared by 7 bases and J by 4 bases, with 16 bases between. Here the CDR3 reads CASTLGGPGTEAFF. The CDR3, as DNA: TGTGCCAGCACCCTGGGGGGCCCCGGCACTGAAGCTTTCTTT.

V and J are TRBV7-9 and TRBJ1-2, with D possibly matching TRBD1 (6 bases). V was clipped by 5 bases and J by 4 bases, with 11 bases between them. Germline V gives CDR1 SEHNR, CDR2 FQNEAQ (reference sequence). The CDR3 consists of 13 residues. CDR3 in amino acids: CASSEGQTYGYTF. In DNA form, the CDR3 reads TGTGCCAGCAGCGAAGGACAGACCTATGGCTACACCTTC.

In this sample, this clonotype turned up a few times. This CDR3 is CASSLSWDSQETQYF. The CDR3 nucleotides are TGTGCCAGCAGTTTATCGTGGGACAGTCAAGAGACCCAGTACTTC. The rearrangement links TRBV27 to TRBJ2-5, with 7 bases matching TRBD1. Per germline, CDR1 MNHEY and CDR2 SMNVEV (reference sequence). The CDR3 loop spans 15 amino acids. J gave up 2 bases and V 0 bases, and 3 bases lay outside the gene matches.

The V gene is TRBV7-2, the J gene TRBJ1-1; unclear D gene. CDR3 length equals 15 residues. Between the trimmed V and J ends, which lost 2 bases and 1 base, there was a span of 11 bases. Germline assignment: CDR1 SGHTA and CDR2 FQGNSA. The CDR3 bases are TGTGCCAGCAGCTTAAACCCTAGACCGAACACTGAAGCTTTCTTT. It encodes CASSLNPRPNTEAFF.

In this sample, this clonotype turned up a few times. The gene calls are TRBV28 and TRBJ2-2; tentatively, D is TRBD2 (5 bases). The ends were cut back, 8 bases at V and 4 bases at J, with 11 bases in the middle. Germline CDR1 is MDHEN and CDR2 is SYDVKM. The CDR3 loop spans 13 amino acids. The CDR3: CASLGLATGELFF. In DNA form, the CDR3 reads TGTGCCAGCCTCGGGCTAGCCACCGGGGAGCTGTTTTTT.

This rearrangement joins TRBV18 to TRBJ2-7; D remains unclear. The CDR3 has 15 amino acids. Germline CDR1 KGHSH, CDR2 LQKENI. The V and J ends lost 4 bases and 3 bases respectively, with 16 bases between them. CDR3 sequence reads: CASSRSRSTLYEQYF. The CDR3 DNA sequence: TGTGCCAGCTCACGCTCTAGATCGACGCTCTACGAGCAGTACTTC.

This sequence joins TRBV28 and TRBJ1-2; tentative D call: TRBD1 (5 bases). Germline V lookup: CDR1 MDHEN, CDR2 SYDVKM. V shed 6 bases and J shed 2 bases, with 7 bases lying between them. This CDR3 is built from 12 residues. The CDR3 DNA reads TGTGCCAGCAGAGACAGAAACTATGGCTACACCTTC. Its translation: CASRDRNYGYTF.

This clonotype was observed a few times. The gene calls are TRBV5-1 and TRBJ2-3; 11 nucleotides agree with TRBD2. The CDR3 extends over 19 amino acids. Germline V gene sequence: CDR1 SGHRS, CDR2 YFSETQ. V trimming: 4 bases; J trimming: 0 bases; junction bases outside the gene matches: 13. The CDR3 protein is CASSTPLAGGRTSTDTQYF. CDR3 sequence (DNA): TGCGCCAGCAGCACGCCGCTAGCGGGAGGACGCACTAGCACAGATACGCAGTATTTT.

Remarks on this clonotype: Compared with germline, one end of the junction differs, possibly owing to a read error. The V gene is TRBV4-3, the J gene TRBJ2-3, with 13 positions matching TRBD2. The CDR3 contains 17 residues. Germline CDR1 and CDR2: LGHNA and YSLEER. The CDR3: CASNQGTSGIGTDTQYF. The CDR3 DNA is TGCGCCAGCAACCAAGGGACTAGCGGGATAGGCACAGATACGCAGTATTTT.

The chain carries TRBV29-1 and TRBJ2-7, with 10 bases fitting TRBD2. The J segment lost 5 bases and the V segment lost 6 bases, leaving 7 bases of the junction unmatched. The germline gives CDR1 SQVTM, CDR2 ANQGSEA. This CDR3 spans 13 amino acids. The CDR3 spells CSVQAGGLNEQYF. CDR3 nucleotide sequence: TGCAGCGTCCAAGCGGGAGGGCTGAACGAGCAGTACTTC.

About this clonotype: At one of its ends the junction is not consistent with the germline gene, which may arise from a read error. V gene TRBV27 combines with J gene TRBJ1-6; 9 nucleotides align to TRBD1. Looked up from germline, CDR1 is MNHEY and CDR2 is SMNVEV (reference sequence). The CDR3 covers 14 residues. CDR3 nucleotides: TGTGCCAGCAGTTTAGGACAGGGGCGGTCACCCCCCCACTTT. Its translation is CASSLGQGRSPPHF.